This TCR beta chain stems from a study of cytomegalovirus exposure and HLA in healthy donors. At the level of the study: The study placed approximately 78% of its roughly 400 genotyped donors in the Caucasian-associated ancestry cluster.

CDR3 length equals 17 residues. Trimming took off 3 bases at V and 4 bases at J, with 18 bases between the two ends. CDR1 is KGHSH and CDR2 is LQKENI in the germline V gene. Both 60 Vbeta primers and 13 Jbeta primers went into the PCR. The repertoire was sequenced with immunoSEQ multiplex PCR; TCRdb's copy has only in-frame clones and lacks some. In the table there are about 160,000 clones, under 80% of which are singletons. Study-wide results and caveats: Roughly uniform sequencing depth across donors was assumed, possibly incorrectly. In a later analysis, specific HLA alleles were associated with approximately 17,000 TCR beta sequences at a 0.05 false discovery rate. An analysis was carried out at a later point. It showed that HLA-associated TCR beta chains were more clonally expanded than equally common non-associated chains.

As for this clone: Its antigen is unidentified.

The TCR originated in a man aged 40-49 years in good health and CMV-seronegative. This chain uses TRBV18 with TRBJ2-2; a weak D match, TRBD1 (6 bases). The sample consisted of PBMCs. The CDR3 region has the DNA TGTGCCAGCTCACCTGGGGGCAGATTTGTTCCCACCGGGGAGCTGTTTTTT. Translation: CASSPGGRFVPTGELFF.